These 26 T cell receptor beta chains were all obtained from the same sample, sequenced in a study of blood T cell repertoires in COVID-19 (dated by TCRdb to about 2020). Libraries were made using the immunoSEQ multiplex PCR assay. The clones in this table, taken by TCRdb from immuneACCESS, are in-frame only. Not every clone is retained; where verified, under half of the shortfall comes from an unresolved V gene, and the cause of the rest is unknown. For this sample the table gives about 48,000 clones, of which 80% to 90% were detected only once. The ten largest clones capture less than 20% of the sample. The sequenced sample was peripheral blood. The receptors derive from a human donor in a cohort sampled during active COVID-19. The donor label of this sample is uncertain.

This chain connects TRBV2 to TRBJ2-7; 9 nucleotides line up with TRBD1. The CDR3 sequence is 12 residues long. The germline gives CDR1 SNHLY, CDR2 FYNNEI. Trimming cost V 10 bases and J 4 bases; bases outside gene matches: 5. CDR3 in DNA: TGTGCCAATACAGGGGGCACATACGAGCAGTACTTC. Its translation is CANTGGTYEQYF.

The genes are TRBV18 and TRBJ2-1, with D perhaps matching TRBD2 (6 bases). Between the trimmed V and J ends, which lost 1 base and 0 bases, there was a span of 10 bases. The germline V gene has CDR1 KGHSH and CDR2 LQKENI. The CDR3 has 16 residues. The CDR3: CASSPRAGTSYNEQFF. The DNA for the CDR3 is TGTGCCAGCTCACCACGTGCGGGGACCTCCTACAATGAGCAGTTCTTC.

The gene calls are TRBV5-1 and TRBJ2-5, with 13 nucleotides matching TRBD2. Trimming cost V 4 bases and J 0 bases; bases outside gene matches: 6. Germline assignment: CDR1 SGHRS and CDR2 YFSETQ. The length of the CDR3 is 17 residues. The CDR3 DNA is TGCGCCAGCAGCCCCGGGACTAGCGGGGCGTACCAAGAGACCCAGTACTTC. Translated: CASSPGTSGAYQETQYF.

The chain employs TRBV11-2 and TRBJ2-4, with D possibly being TRBD1 (6 bases). Germline values: CDR1 SGHAT, CDR2 FQNNGV. Trimming stripped 4 bases from V and 0 bases from J, with 13 bases between. The CDR3 has 16 amino acids. CDR3 residues: CASSSQGAGAKNIQYF. For the CDR3, the DNA is TGTGCCAGCAGCTCACAGGGAGCTGGAGCCAAAAACATTCAGTACTTC.

The chain's CDR3 is CASSLGRQASNTGELFF. In nucleotides, the CDR3 is TGTGCCAGCAGCTTAGGGCGACAGGCGAGCAACACCGGGGAGCTGTTTTTT. V usage is TRBV13 and J usage is TRBJ2-2; TRBD1 is a possible D gene (6 bases). Looked up from germline, CDR1 is PRHDT and CDR2 is FYEKMQ (reference sequence). V shed 0 bases and J shed 2 bases, with 13 bases lying between them. The CDR3 runs to 17 residues.

This sequence joins TRBV27 and TRBJ2-5, with D tentatively TRBD2 (6 bases). V was pared by 5 bases and J by 4 bases, with 20 bases between. CDR1 MNHEY and CDR2 SMNVEV come from the germline V gene (reference sequence). This CDR3 region has 16 residues. CDR3 in DNA: TGTGCCAGCAGTGTACGGCGGGGTGGGGGAAGAGAGACCCAGTACTTC. Its protein product is CASSVRRGGGRETQYF.

The chain combines TRBV19 with TRBJ2-1; 10 nucleotides match TRBD1. There are 15 residues in the CDR3. V was pared by 4 bases and J by 2 bases, with 2 bases of the junction left unmatched. Germline V gives CDR1 LNHDA, CDR2 SQIVND (reference sequence). The CDR3 nucleotides read TGTGCCAGTAGTAAAGGGACAGGGGCCTACAATGAGCAGTTCTTC. The encoded protein is CASSKGTGAYNEQFF. The whole variable domain, filled in from reference TRBV19 and TRBJ2-1, reads DGGITQSPKYLFRKEGQNVTLSCEQNLNHDAMYWYRQDPGQGLRLIYYSQIVNDFQKGDIAEGYSVSREKKESFPLTVTSAQKNPTAFYLCASSKGTGAYNEQFFGPGTRLTVL.

The chain combines TRBV4-2 with TRBJ2-1, with no clear D. CDR1 and CDR2 (germline): LGHNA, YNFKEQ. The CDR3 extends over 16 amino acids. The V end lost 0 bases, the J end lost 5 bases, and 14 bases lay between the germline ends. The DNA for the CDR3 is TGTGCCAGCAGCCAAGATTTCGTTTCCCGGGACAATGAGCAGTTCTTC. Translated, it gives CASSQDFVSRDNEQFF.

The rearrangement joins TRBV11-2 to TRBJ2-7; tentative D call: TRBD1 (5 bases). V lost 5 bases and J lost 0, with 14 bases in between. The germline CDR1 and CDR2 sequences are SGHAT and FQNNGV. This CDR3 is 15 amino acids long. The CDR3 region has the DNA TGTGCCAGCAGCCAAGGGGTTCCTAGCTCCTACGAGCAGTACTTC. As protein: CASSQGVPSSYEQYF.

V gene TRBV7-8 combines with J gene TRBJ2-1, with 7 bases that match TRBD2. The CDR3 contains 16 residues. Germline trimming cut 5 bases from V and 9 bases from J; bases unmatched to any gene: 16. Germline lookup yields CDR1 SGHVS and CDR2 FQNEAQ. In DNA, the CDR3 is TGTGCCAGCAGCCCCCGGCCCGGGACTACCGTTGGTGAGCAGTTCTTC. Its protein is CASSPRPGTTVGEQFF. The full variable domain, with the rest looked up from reference TRBV7-8 and TRBJ2-1, is GAGVSQSPRYKVAKRGQDVALRCDPISGHVSLFWYQQALGQGPEFLTYFQNEAQLDKSGLPSDRFFAERPEGSVSTLKIQRTQQEDSAVYLCASSPRPGTTVGEQFFGPGTRLTVL.

The V gene is TRBV5-4, the J gene TRBJ1-2; 9 nucleotides match TRBD1. Germline CDR1 and CDR2: SGHNT and YYREEE (reference sequence). The CDR3 spans 15 residues. V was clipped by 0 bases and J by 6 bases; unmatched bases: 6. The CDR3 is CASSLATGGLDGYTF. The CDR3 region has the DNA TGTGCCAGCAGCTTGGCGACAGGGGGTCTAGATGGCTACACCTTC.

This chain connects TRBV5-4 to TRBJ1-1, with a tentative D call TRBD1 (6 bases). From germline, CDR1 is SGHNT and CDR2 YYREEE (reference sequence). The CDR3 extends over 14 amino acids. The V end lost 5 bases, the J end lost 0 bases, and 11 bases lay between the germline ends. CDR3 in amino acids: CASSPGTLNTEAFF. The CDR3 coding sequence is TGTGCCAGCAGTCCCGGGACATTGAACACTGAAGCTTTCTTT.

This clone was observed once. The chain couples TRBV7-3 to TRBJ2-5, with 7 positions matching TRBD1. Losses at the gene ends were 0 bases for V and 5 bases for J; bases not matched to a gene: 3. CDR3 length: 14 amino acids. The germline V gene encodes CDR1 SGHTA and CDR2 FQGTGA. The CDR3 sequence: CASSLTEGAETQYF. The CDR3 DNA is TGTGCCAGCAGCTTAACTGAGGGGGCGGAGACCCAGTACTTC.

This chain links TRBV4-2 with TRBJ1-4; possible D gene TRBD1, 6 bases. The CDR3 totals 14 residues. V dropped 1 base and J dropped 7 bases, with 10 bases sitting between them. Germline values: CDR1 LGHNA, CDR2 YNFKEQ. The CDR3 loop is CASSQGQGSEKLFF. For the CDR3, the DNA is TGTGCCAGCAGCCAAGGCCAGGGGAGTGAAAAACTGTTTTTT.

The genes are TRBV10-1 and TRBJ2-1; 7 positions agree with TRBD1. The CDR3 loop spans 15 amino acids. Germline V CDR1 and CDR2: WNHNN, SYGVQD (reference sequence). Trimming at V came to 1 base and at J to 10 bases, leaving 10 bases not matched to a gene. DNA of the CDR3: TGCGCCAGCAGTGAGTTACAGGGGAGTCAGCACGAGCAGTTCTTC. Translated: CASSELQGSQHEQFF.

By sample fraction, this clone is medium-sized. The chain couples TRBV5-4 to TRBJ2-5; D might be TRBD1 or TRBD2, each matching 5 bases. Trimming removed 4 bases from V and 4 bases from J, with 14 bases in between. The CDR3 covers 14 residues. CDR1 and CDR2 (germline): SGHNT, YYREEE (reference sequence). The CDR3 DNA reads TGTGCCAGCAGCATGGGGGTGCGGTCAGAGACCCAGTACTTC. Translation: CASSMGVRSETQYF.

This clone ranks as medium-sized (0.01 to 0.1%). The chain couples TRBV4-2 to TRBJ2-7, with 8 positions matching TRBD1. The CDR3 extends over 16 amino acids. Germline CDR1 LGHNA, CDR2 YNFKEQ. Unmatched junction bases numbered 7, after V lost 3 bases and J lost 0 bases. The DNA for the CDR3 is TGTGCCAGCAGCCACTTGGGACAGGTTTCCTCCTACGAGCAGTACTTC. Amino acids: CASSHLGQVSSYEQYF.

The rearrangement joins TRBV11-2 to TRBJ2-3, with D perhaps TRBD2 (5 bases). Germline values: CDR1 SGHAT, CDR2 FQNNGV. V lost 8 bases and J lost 0, with 12 bases in between. The CDR3 covers 14 residues. The CDR3 nucleotides read TGTGCCAGCGGAGGCTGGTCCAGCACAGATACGCAGTATTTT. Translated, it gives CASGGWSSTDTQYF.

The V and J genes are TRBV9 and TRBJ2-1, with D hard to call. Germline V gene data show CDR1 as SGDLS and CDR2 as YYNGEE. V was cut by 0 bases and J by 9 bases, with 4 bases left in between. The CDR3 length is 11 residues. The CDR3 sequence is CASSVASEQFF. The CDR3 nucleotides read TGTGCCAGCAGCGTAGCGTCTGAGCAGTTCTTC. Full variable domain (missing parts from reference TRBV9 and TRBJ2-1): DSGVTQTPKHLITATGQRVTLRCSPRSGDLSVYWYQQSLDQGLQFLIQYYNGEERAKGNILERFSAQQFPDLHSELNLSSLELGDSALYFCASSVASEQFFGPGTRLTVL.

The chain employs TRBV13 and TRBJ2-3; TRBD2 matches at 8 bases. This CDR3 is 14 amino acids long. CDR1 is PRHDT and CDR2 is FYEKMQ in the germline V gene (reference sequence). Germline trimming cut 1 base from V and 9 bases from J; bases unmatched to any gene: 6. This chain's CDR3 is CASSLVAGGRTQYF. The CDR3 region has the DNA TGTGCCAGCAGCTTAGTGGCGGGGGGCAGGACGCAGTATTTT.

This clone was seen once. This chain links TRBV11-2 with TRBJ2-3, with 12 bases matching TRBD2. This CDR3 has 19 amino acids. Germline loops: CDR1 SGHAT, CDR2 FQNNGV. V dropped 5 bases and J dropped 4; count of bases not matched to a gene: 16. The chain's CDR3 is CASSPKGLAGGPRSDTQYF. Here the CDR3 DNA reads TGTGCCAGCAGCCCCAAGGGCCTAGCGGGGGGGCCGAGGTCAGATACGCAGTATTTT.

The chain combines TRBV7-8 with TRBJ2-7, with D possibly being TRBD2 (5 bases). Germline V gene sequence: CDR1 SGHVS, CDR2 FQNEAQ. The CDR3 length is 12 residues. Between the trimmed V and J ends, which lost 6 bases and 3 bases, there was a span of 9 bases. CDR3 region: CASRTGIYEQYF. CDR3 DNA: TGTGCCAGCAGAACGGGGATCTACGAGCAGTACTTC.

The rearrangement joins TRBV4-1 to TRBJ2-1; TRBD1 agrees at 9 bases. With V trimmed by 4 bases and J by 1 base, 8 bases remained unmatched. In germline, CDR1 is MGHRA, CDR2 YSYEKL. The CDR3 runs 17 residues. The CDR3 is CASSPKPGQGSYNEQFF. DNA for the CDR3: TGCGCCAGCAGCCCAAAACCGGGACAGGGTTCCTACAATGAGCAGTTCTTC.

The chain employs TRBV6-5 and TRBJ2-2; 10 nucleotides align to TRBD2. The CDR3 spans 16 residues. Germline CDR1 MNHEY, CDR2 SVGAGI. After removal of 0 bases from V and 8 bases from J, the junction contained 6 bases not matched to a gene. DNA for the CDR3: TGTGCCAGCAGTTACTCCGGGACTAGCGACTCAGGGGAGCTGTTTTTT. It codes for CASSYSGTSDSGELFF.

The rearrangement uses TRBV3-1 (or the pseudogene TRBV3-2) and TRBJ2-5, with D possibly being TRBD2 (5 bases). The germline V gene encodes CDR1 LGHDT and CDR2 YNNKEL (reference sequence). There are 14 residues in the CDR3. Trimming removed 1 base from V and 4 bases from J, with 10 bases in between. The DNA for the CDR3 is TGTGCCAGCAGCCAAGCTAGCAGAAGAGAGACCCAGTACTTC. Translating gives CASSQASRRETQYF.

This chain links TRBV9 with TRBJ2-3; 9 bases agree with TRBD2. The germline gives CDR1 SGDLS, CDR2 YYNGEE. This CDR3 is 15 amino acids long. Trimming cost V 0 bases and J 5 bases; bases outside gene matches: 4. This CDR3 reads CASSVGAGGIDTQYF. DNA of the CDR3: TGTGCCAGCAGCGTAGGAGCGGGGGGTATAGATACGCAGTATTTT.